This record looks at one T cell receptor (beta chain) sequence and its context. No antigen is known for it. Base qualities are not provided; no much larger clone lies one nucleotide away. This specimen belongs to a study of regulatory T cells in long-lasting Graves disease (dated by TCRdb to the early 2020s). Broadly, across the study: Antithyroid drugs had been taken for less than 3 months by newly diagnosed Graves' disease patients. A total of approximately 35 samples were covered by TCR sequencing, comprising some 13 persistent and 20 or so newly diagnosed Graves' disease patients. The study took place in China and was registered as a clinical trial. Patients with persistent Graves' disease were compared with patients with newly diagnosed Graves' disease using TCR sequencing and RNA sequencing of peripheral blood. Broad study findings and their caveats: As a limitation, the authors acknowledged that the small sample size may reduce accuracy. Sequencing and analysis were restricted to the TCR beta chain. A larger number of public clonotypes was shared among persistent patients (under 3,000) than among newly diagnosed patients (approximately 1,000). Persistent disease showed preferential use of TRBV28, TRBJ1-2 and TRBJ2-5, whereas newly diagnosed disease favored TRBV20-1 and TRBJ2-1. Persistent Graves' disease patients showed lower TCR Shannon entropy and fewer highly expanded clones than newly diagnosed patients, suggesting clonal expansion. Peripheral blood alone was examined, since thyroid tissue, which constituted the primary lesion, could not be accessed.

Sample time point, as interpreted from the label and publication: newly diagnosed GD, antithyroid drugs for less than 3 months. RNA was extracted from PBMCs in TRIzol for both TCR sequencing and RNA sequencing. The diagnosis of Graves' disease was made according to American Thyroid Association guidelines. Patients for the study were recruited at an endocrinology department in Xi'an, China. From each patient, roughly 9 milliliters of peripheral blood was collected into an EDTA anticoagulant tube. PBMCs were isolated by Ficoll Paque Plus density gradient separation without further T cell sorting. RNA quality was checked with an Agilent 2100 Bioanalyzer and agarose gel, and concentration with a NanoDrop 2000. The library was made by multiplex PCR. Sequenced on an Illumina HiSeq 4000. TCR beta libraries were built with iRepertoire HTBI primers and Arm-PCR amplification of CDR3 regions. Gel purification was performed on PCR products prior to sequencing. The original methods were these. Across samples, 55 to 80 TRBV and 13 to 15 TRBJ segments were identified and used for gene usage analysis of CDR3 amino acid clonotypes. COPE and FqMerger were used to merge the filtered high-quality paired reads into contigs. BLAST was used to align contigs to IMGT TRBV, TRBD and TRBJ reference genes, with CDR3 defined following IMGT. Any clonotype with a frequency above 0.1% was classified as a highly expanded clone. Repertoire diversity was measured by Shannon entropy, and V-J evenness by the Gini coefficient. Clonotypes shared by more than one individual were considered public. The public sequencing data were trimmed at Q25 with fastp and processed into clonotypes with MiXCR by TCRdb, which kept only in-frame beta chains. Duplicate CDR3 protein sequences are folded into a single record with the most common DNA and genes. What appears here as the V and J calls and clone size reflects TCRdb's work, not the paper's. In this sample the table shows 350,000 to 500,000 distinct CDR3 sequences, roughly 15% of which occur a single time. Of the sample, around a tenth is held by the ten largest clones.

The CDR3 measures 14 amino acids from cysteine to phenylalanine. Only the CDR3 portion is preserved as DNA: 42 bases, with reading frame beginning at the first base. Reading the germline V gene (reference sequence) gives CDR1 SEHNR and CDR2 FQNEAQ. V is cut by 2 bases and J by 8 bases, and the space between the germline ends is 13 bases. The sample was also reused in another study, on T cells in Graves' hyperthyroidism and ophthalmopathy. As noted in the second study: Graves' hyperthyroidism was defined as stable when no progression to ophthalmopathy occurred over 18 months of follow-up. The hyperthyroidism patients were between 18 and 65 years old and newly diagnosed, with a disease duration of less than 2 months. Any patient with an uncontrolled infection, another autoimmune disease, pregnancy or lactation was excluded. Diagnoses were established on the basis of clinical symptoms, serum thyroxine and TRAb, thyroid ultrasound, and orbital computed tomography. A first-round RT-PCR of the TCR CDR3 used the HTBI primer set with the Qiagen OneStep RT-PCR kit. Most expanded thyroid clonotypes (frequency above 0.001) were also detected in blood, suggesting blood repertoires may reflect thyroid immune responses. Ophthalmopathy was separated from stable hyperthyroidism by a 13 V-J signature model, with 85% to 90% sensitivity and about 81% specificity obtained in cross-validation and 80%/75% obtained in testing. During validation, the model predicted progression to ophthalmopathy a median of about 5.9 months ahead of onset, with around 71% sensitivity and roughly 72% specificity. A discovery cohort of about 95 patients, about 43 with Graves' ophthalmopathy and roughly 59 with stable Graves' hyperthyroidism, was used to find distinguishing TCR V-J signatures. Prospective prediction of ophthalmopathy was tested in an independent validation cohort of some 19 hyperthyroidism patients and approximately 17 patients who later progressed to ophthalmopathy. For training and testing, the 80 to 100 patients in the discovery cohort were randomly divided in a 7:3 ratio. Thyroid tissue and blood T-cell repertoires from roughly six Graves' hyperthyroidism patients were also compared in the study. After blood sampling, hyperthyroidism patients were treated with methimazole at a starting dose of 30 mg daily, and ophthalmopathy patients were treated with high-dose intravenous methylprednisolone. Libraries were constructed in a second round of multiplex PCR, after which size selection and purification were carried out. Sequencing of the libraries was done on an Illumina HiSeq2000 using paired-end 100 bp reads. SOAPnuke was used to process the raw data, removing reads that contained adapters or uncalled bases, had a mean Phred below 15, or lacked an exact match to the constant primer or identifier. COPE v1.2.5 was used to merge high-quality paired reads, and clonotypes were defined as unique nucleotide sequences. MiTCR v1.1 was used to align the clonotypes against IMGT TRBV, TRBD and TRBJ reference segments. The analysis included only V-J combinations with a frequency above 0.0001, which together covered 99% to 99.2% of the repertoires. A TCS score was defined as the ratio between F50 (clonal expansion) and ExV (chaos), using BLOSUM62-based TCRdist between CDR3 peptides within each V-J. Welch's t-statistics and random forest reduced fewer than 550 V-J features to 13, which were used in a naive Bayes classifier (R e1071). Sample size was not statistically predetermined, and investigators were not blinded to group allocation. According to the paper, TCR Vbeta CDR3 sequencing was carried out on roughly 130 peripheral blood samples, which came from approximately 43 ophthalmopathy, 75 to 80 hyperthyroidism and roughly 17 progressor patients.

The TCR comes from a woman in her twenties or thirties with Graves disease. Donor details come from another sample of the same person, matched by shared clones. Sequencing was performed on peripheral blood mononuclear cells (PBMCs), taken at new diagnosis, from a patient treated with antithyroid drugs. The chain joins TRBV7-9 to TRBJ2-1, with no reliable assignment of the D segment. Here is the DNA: TGTGCCAGCAGCTTAAATCCTCCCTCGGATGAGCAGTTCTTC. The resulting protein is CASSLNPPSDEQFF.